Each of the 29 T cell receptor beta chains below was sequenced from the same sample in a study of T cell repertoires in aging, cancer and after chemotherapy. Peripheral blood genomic DNA, not sorted cells or RNA, was the template. Multiplex touch-down PCR with TRB-A/B primers amplified rearranged V-D-J TRB sequences. TCRdb independently ran MiXCR on the multiplex PCR reads; one entry per CDR3 protein. The sample has several thousand distinct CDR3 sequences, over 40% seen once; the top ten hold over 9%. Material: blood. The receptors were gathered from a human donor with a solid tumor.

This chain connects TRBV6-5 to TRBJ2-2; no firm D call. Trimming stripped 2 bases from V and 4 bases from J, with 8 bases between. This CDR3 region has 14 residues. Germline V gene lookup returns CDR1 MNHEY and CDR2 SVGAGI. CDR3 region: CASSYGKVTGELFF. The CDR3 nucleotides are TGTGCCAGCAGTTACGGGAAGGTCACCGGGGAGCTGTTTTTT.

The rearrangement uses TRBV19 and TRBJ1-6; 7 bases agree with TRBD1. The trim removed 5 bases at V and 9 bases at J, leaving 1 base unmatched. CDR3 size: 12 residues. Germline-derived CDR1 and CDR2 are LNHDA and SQIVND (reference sequence). The CDR3 bases are TGTGCCAGTAGTGGGACAGTTTCACCCCTCCACTTT. The encoded protein is CASSGTVSPLHF.

The chain is built from TRBV27 and TRBJ2-3; D may be TRBD2 (5 bases). Trimming removed 6 bases from V and 3 bases from J, with 19 bases in between. Germline values: CDR1 MNHEY, CDR2 SMNVEV (reference sequence). The CDR3 extends over 16 amino acids. Here the CDR3 reads CASRHYIRDWTDTQYF. DNA for the CDR3: TGTGCCAGCAGGCATTACATCCGGGATTGGACAGATACGCAGTATTTT.

A word on this clonotype: With a much larger clone just one base away, this may be a read error. The rearrangement links TRBV11-3 to TRBJ2-7, with a possible D match to TRBD1 (7 bases). V shed 6 bases and J shed 5 bases, with 20 bases lying between them. CDR3 length equals 15 residues. Germline loops: CDR1 SGHNT, CDR2 YENEEA. CDR3 residues: CASSRGGTEGDEQYF. In nucleotides, the CDR3 is TGTGCCAGCAGTCGAGGCGGGACAGAGGGCGACGAGCAGTACTTC.

The J gene is TRBJ1-4, the V gene TRBV10-3, with D possibly being TRBD1 (5 bases). CDR3 length equals 15 residues. The germline V and J ends were trimmed by 3 bases and 6 bases, with 14 bases remaining between them. Germline V gene lookup returns CDR1 ENHRY and CDR2 SYGVKD. CDR3 protein: CAISEKGREYEKLFF. In nucleotides, the CDR3 is TGTGCCATCAGTGAAAAGGGCAGGGAATATGAAAAACTGTTTTTT.

On this clonotype: The final CDR3 position lacks the conserved phenylalanine or tryptophan, pointing to a likely read error. V and J are TRBV6-2 or TRBV6-3 and TRBJ1-3; D remains ambiguous. Germline assignment: CDR1 MNHEY and CDR2 SVGEGT. The CDR3 has 15 amino acids. The germline V and J ends were trimmed by 2 bases and 0 bases, with 8 bases remaining between them. The CDR3 DNA is TGTGCCAGCAGTTACCCTAGGATCTCTGGAAACACCATATATTCT. Translated, it gives CASSYPRISGNTIYS.

V gene TRBV19 combines with J gene TRBJ2-5; the D is unclear. Per the germline V gene, CDR1 is LNHDA and CDR2 is SQIVND (reference sequence). The CDR3 covers 12 residues. V was shortened by 4 bases and J by 2 bases, with 5 bases between the two germline ends. The CDR3 loop is CASSSLQETQYF. The CDR3 nucleotides are TGTGCCAGTAGTAGTCTACAAGAGACCCAGTACTTC.

In its sample, this clonotype was seen a few times. The chain uses TRBV12-3 or TRBV12-4 and TRBJ2-1; D unclear. V was trimmed by 5 bases and J by 8 bases, leaving 7 bases between them. The CDR3 is 11 amino acids. CDR3 amino acids: CASSPSDEQFF. The DNA of the CDR3 is TGTGCCAGCAGTCCCTCCGATGAGCAGTTCTTC.

This clonotype was observed a handful of times. The chain uses TRBV19 and TRBJ2-2; TRBD2 aligns across 9 bases. This CDR3 spans 17 amino acids. V dropped 8 bases and J dropped 4; count of bases not matched to a gene: 14. CDR1 LNHDA and CDR2 SQIVND come from the germline V gene (reference sequence). The CDR3 DNA follows: TGTGCCAGTCCACCGCCCTCCGGACTAGCGTCCACCGGGGAGCTGTTTTTT. It specifies CASPPPSGLASTGELFF.

The rearrangement joins TRBV6-5 to TRBJ2-7; D is possibly TRBD1 or TRBD2 (5 bases each). V lost 1 base and J lost 1, with 8 bases in between. CDR1 and CDR2 (germline): MNHEY, SVGAGI. This CDR3 has 14 amino acids. For the CDR3, the DNA is TGTGCCAGCAGTTACTGGGGACCGTCCTACGAGCAGTACTTC. Protein sequence: CASSYWGPSYEQYF.

There are a few counts of this clonotype. This chain uses TRBV19 with TRBJ2-5; D is tentatively TRBD1 or TRBD2 (5 bases each). V was trimmed by 1 base and J by 9 bases, leaving 12 bases between them. Germline V gene lookup returns CDR1 LNHDA and CDR2 SQIVND (reference sequence). The CDR3 spans 13 residues. The CDR3 bases are TGTGCCAGTAGTATAGGGGGGTACCGGGCCCAGTACTTC. Protein sequence: CASSIGGYRAQYF.

This clonotype is medium-sized in the sample. This chain joins TRBV19 and TRBJ2-2, with 9 bases fitting TRBD1. The CDR3 is 13 residues long. V lost 7 bases and J lost 8; bases outside the gene matches: 5. Germline V CDR1 and CDR2: LNHDA, SQIVND (reference sequence). CDR3 amino acids: CASMGQGFGELFF. CDR3 nucleotide sequence: TGTGCCAGTATGGGACAGGGATTTGGGGAGCTGTTTTTT.

This rearrangement joins TRBV7-6 to TRBJ2-7; 7 bases fit TRBD1. Germline CDR1 reads SGHVS; CDR2 reads FNYEAQ. The CDR3 consists of 14 residues. The J segment lost 4 bases and the V segment lost 1 base, leaving 4 bases of the junction unmatched. The CDR3 DNA reads TGTGCCAGCAGCTTAGGCCAGGGGGTTTACGAGCAGTACTTC. Protein sequence: CASSLGQGVYEQYF.

V is TRBV12-3 or TRBV12-4 and J is TRBJ1-1; D remains unclear. V gave up 7 bases and J gave up 6 bases, with 15 bases separating them. The CDR3 has 13 residues. CDR3 sequence reads: CASTSANSPEAFF. The CDR3, as DNA: TGTGCCAGCACCTCGGCGAACAGTCCTGAAGCTTTCTTT.

This chain links TRBV19 with TRBJ1-1; TRBD1 might be the D (5 bases). V was trimmed by 1 base and J by 0 bases, leaving 15 bases between them. The CDR3 has 17 residues. Germline V gene lookup returns CDR1 LNHDA and CDR2 SQIVND (reference sequence). The CDR3 DNA sequence: TGTGCCAGTAGTATAGGGAGGGGTTTGTGGATGAACACTGAAGCTTTCTTT. Residues: CASSIGRGLWMNTEAFF.

This clonotype was seen a handful of times. The chain employs TRBV12-3 or TRBV12-4 and TRBJ1-2; D is ambiguous. The CDR3 covers 15 residues. Trimming pared 1 base from V and 7 bases from J, leaving 16 bases between. The CDR3 sequence: CASSLGQAAIGGYTF. Written as DNA, the CDR3 is TGTGCCAGCAGTTTAGGGCAGGCAGCGATAGGTGGCTACACCTTC.

J is TRBJ2-1 and V is TRBV27; TRBD2 agrees at 14 bases. Losses at the gene ends were 3 bases for V and 0 bases for J; bases not matched to a gene: 7. The CDR3 is made up of 19 amino acids. The germline V gene encodes CDR1 MNHEY and CDR2 SMNVEV (reference sequence). The DNA for the CDR3 is TGTGCCAGCAGTTTTGGGACTAGCGGGAGTACGAGCTCCTACAATGAGCAGTTCTTC. This translates into CASSFGTSGSTSSYNEQFF.

Within the sample, this clonotype is medium-sized (0.01 to 0.1%). CDR3 in DNA: TGCAGCGCCCCCGGCCGAGTAGGGGCCGGGGAGCTGTTTTTT. Its translation is CSAPGRVGAGELFF. The chain joins TRBV29-1 to TRBJ2-2, with D perhaps TRBD1 (5 bases). Looked up from germline, CDR1 is SQVTM and CDR2 is ANQGSEA. Trimming took 7 bases from V and 6 from J, leaving 18 bases between them. The CDR3 has 14 amino acids.

This rearrangement joins TRBV10-3 to TRBJ1-2; 8 bases are a match to TRBD1. The CDR3 sequence is 17 residues long. Germline loops: CDR1 ENHRY, CDR2 SYGVKD. Trimming cost V 8 bases and J 4 bases; bases outside gene matches: 18. CDR3: CAIRSWTGKRVGYGYTF. The CDR3 DNA follows: TGTGCCATCCGGTCGTGGACAGGGAAAAGGGTCGGCTATGGCTACACCTTC.

V and J are TRBV12-3 or TRBV12-4 and TRBJ2-3; tentatively, D is TRBD1 or TRBD2 (5 bases each). The CDR3 runs to 15 residues. V was clipped by 10 bases and J by 0 bases, with 17 bases between them. CDR3 protein: CAIHPGPSSTDTQYF. The CDR3 DNA is TGTGCCATTCACCCGGGGCCCTCTAGCACAGATACGCAGTATTTT.

This rearrangement joins TRBV30 to TRBJ1-2, with 7 positions matching TRBD1. The CDR3 spans 20 residues. CDR1 and CDR2 (germline): GTSNPN, SVGIG (reference sequence). V was clipped by 2 bases and J by 0 bases; unmatched bases: 21. CDR3 coding DNA: TGTGCCTGGAGTCGCACCTCCCACCGGACAGGTGATTCAGCTAACTATGGCTACACCTTC. This sequence encodes CAWSRTSHRTGDSANYGYTF.

The rearrangement joins TRBV5-4 to TRBJ1-6; 10 positions match TRBD1. The ends lost 4 bases at V and 8 bases at J; junction bases unmatched: 9. The CDR3 extends over 16 amino acids. Germline V gives CDR1 SGHNT, CDR2 YYREEE (reference sequence). The CDR3 DNA reads TGTGCCAGCAGCGTGGGACAGGGGCAGTATCATTCACCCCTCCACTTT. Translated, it gives CASSVGQGQYHSPLHF.

V gene TRBV7-6 combines with J gene TRBJ2-5; D might be TRBD2 (5 bases). The V end lost 5 bases, the J end lost 2 bases, and 12 bases lay between the germline ends. The CDR3 runs to 14 residues. Germline CDR1 and CDR2: SGHVS and FNYEAQ. In DNA form, the CDR3 reads TGTGCCAGCAGCCTCGGACTGGAACAAGAGACCCAGTACTTC. Translating gives CASSLGLEQETQYF.

V usage is TRBV11-3 and J usage is TRBJ1-6; D unclear. With 1 base removed from V and 7 bases from J, the gap between germline ends came to 11 bases. The CDR3 is made up of 15 amino acids. Germline V lookup: CDR1 SGHNT, CDR2 YENEEA. The CDR3 sequence is CASSLGVDLNSPLHF. CDR3 sequence (DNA): TGTGCCAGCAGCTTAGGGGTCGACCTCAATTCACCCCTCCACTTT.

A single count supports this clonotype. V and J are TRBV4-2 and TRBJ2-1, with D possibly being TRBD1 (6 bases). The germline V gene has CDR1 LGHNA and CDR2 YNFKEQ. V lost 1 base to trimming and J lost 7 bases, with 23 bases between them. The CDR3 contains 18 residues. The chain's CDR3 is CASSQVGTQGPRGNEQFF. In DNA form, the CDR3 reads TGTGCCAGCAGCCAAGTGGGAACTCAGGGACCAAGGGGGAATGAGCAGTTCTTC.

This chain links TRBV6-5 with TRBJ1-4; D not resolved. CDR1 is MNHEY and CDR2 is SVGAGI in the germline V gene. V shed 7 bases and J shed 0 bases, with 6 bases lying between them. This CDR3 region has 13 residues. CDR3 sequence (DNA): TGTGCCAGCAAATTCTCAACTAATGAAAAACTGTTTTTT. The encoded protein is CASKFSTNEKLFF.

The rearrangement joins TRBV11-3 to TRBJ2-7, with a possible D match to TRBD2 (6 bases). This CDR3 spans 16 amino acids. Trimming took off 5 bases at V and 0 bases at J, with 17 bases between the two ends. In germline, CDR1 is SGHNT, CDR2 YENEEA. CDR3 nucleotides: TGTGCCAGCAGCCCACGCGAGACGGACTACTCCTACGAGCAGTACTTC. The encoded protein is CASSPRETDYSYEQYF.

Judged by abundance, this clonotype is medium-sized. The chain carries TRBV6-5 and TRBJ2-2; 8 nucleotides match TRBD1. In germline, CDR1 is MNHEY, CDR2 SVGAGI. J lost 0 bases, V lost 6 bases, and 12 bases had no gene match. The CDR3 runs 18 residues. This chain's CDR3 is CASRPDRTGRTNTGELFF. The CDR3, as DNA: TGTGCCAGCAGGCCCGACAGGACAGGGCGAACGAACACCGGGGAGCTGTTTTTT.

In its sample, this clonotype was seen a few times. The V and J genes are TRBV6-5 and TRBJ1-2; D unclear. Deletions cut 10 bases from V and 1 base from J, with 16 bases between. Germline V gene lookup returns CDR1 MNHEY and CDR2 SVGAGI. The CDR3 runs 14 residues. The CDR3 reads CATAEGEVNYGYTF. CDR3 coding DNA: TGTGCCACAGCGGAGGGAGAGGTTAACTATGGCTACACCTTC.